Listed below are T cell receptor beta chains from one sample, sequenced in a study of early T cells in non-severe SARS-CoV-2 infection. TCRdb redid the calling of the 5' RACE reads with MiXCR, one entry per CDR3 protein. The sample consists of tens of thousands of distinct CDR3 sequences, 9% to 13% of them appearing once. Source material: whole blood. The receptor source for this set is an adult who was a healthcare worker with PCR-confirmed SARS-CoV-2 infection or an uninfected control (not recorded which). Both conserved end residues are part of each CDR3. D genes are given only for firm matches. Expanded clones get a size class; other rows say once, few or many, or leave the size out.

CDR3nt: TGTGCCAGCAGTTTTAGGGGGAACACCATATATTTT; CDR3aa: CASSFRGNTIYF; j_gene: TRBJ1-3; v_gene: TRBV28; abundance: few; d_gene: -
CDR3nt: TGCAGCGTCCGGGCCCCCAACAACTATGGCTACACCTTC; CDR3aa: CSVRAPNNYGYTF; j_gene: TRBJ1-2; v_gene: TRBV29-1; abundance: -; d_gene: -
CDR3nt: TGTGCCAGCAGCGGAAGACAGTTTTCAGATACGCAGTATTTT; CDR3aa: CASSGRQFSDTQYF; j_gene: TRBJ2-3; v_gene: TRBV3-1; abundance: once; d_gene: -
CDR3nt: TGTGCCAGCTCACCTGCTAGCACAGATACGCAGTATTTT; CDR3aa: CASSPASTDTQYF; j_gene: TRBJ2-3; v_gene: TRBV18; abundance: few; d_gene: -
CDR3nt: TGTGCCAGCAGTAGACTAGCGGGGGGGCCAGATACGCAGTATTTT; CDR3aa: CASSRLAGGPDTQYF; j_gene: TRBJ2-3; v_gene: TRBV27; abundance: -; d_gene: TRBD2
CDR3nt: TGTGCCAGCAGAAGTAGGGGCAGTGGGGTTGACACTGAAGCTTTCTTT; CDR3aa: CASRSRGSGVDTEAFF; j_gene: TRBJ1-1; v_gene: TRBV6-1; abundance: -; d_gene: -
CDR3nt: TGCGCCAGCAGCAAAACGGGACAGGGTTCTGGAAACACCATATATTTT; CDR3aa: CASSKTGQGSGNTIYF; j_gene: TRBJ1-3; v_gene: TRBV5-1; abundance: -; d_gene: TRBD1
CDR3nt: TGTGCCAGCAGCTTATCAGGGTCACTAGCCAAAAACATTCAGTACTTC; CDR3aa: CASSLSGSLAKNIQYF; j_gene: TRBJ2-4; v_gene: TRBV7-8; abundance: -; d_gene: -
CDR3nt: TGTGCCAGCAGCTCCTCCGGGAAAGCCTACGAGCAGTACTTC; CDR3aa: CASSSSGKAYEQYF; j_gene: TRBJ2-7; v_gene: TRBV6-5; abundance: many; d_gene: -
CDR3nt: TGTGCCAGCAGGAGCTATAATTCACCCCTCCACTTT; CDR3aa: CASRSYNSPLHF; j_gene: TRBJ1-6; v_gene: TRBV6-5; abundance: -; d_gene: -
CDR3nt: TGTGCCAGCAGTGGGTCCTCGGTGAAGCCAGAGACCCAGTACTTC; CDR3aa: CASSGSSVKPETQYF; j_gene: TRBJ2-5; v_gene: TRBV25-1; abundance: many; d_gene: -
CDR3nt: TGCAGTGCTGGTACAACCGTCAATCAGCCCCAGCATTTT; CDR3aa: CSAGTTVNQPQHF; j_gene: TRBJ1-5; v_gene: TRBV20-1; abundance: few; d_gene: -
CDR3nt: TGTGCCAGCAGTCCGGCAAGGGGTGAAGCTTTCTTT; CDR3aa: CASSPARGEAFF; j_gene: TRBJ1-1; v_gene: TRBV27; abundance: -; d_gene: -
CDR3nt: TGTGCCAGCAGTCCCCCGGGACAGAGTAATGAAAAACTGTTTTTT; CDR3aa: CASSPPGQSNEKLFF; j_gene: TRBJ1-4; v_gene: TRBV12-3/TRBV12-4; abundance: -; d_gene: TRBD1
CDR3nt: TGTGCCAGCAGCTTAAGGGACAGGGCCCCCTACGAGCAGTACTTC; CDR3aa: CASSLRDRAPYEQYF; j_gene: TRBJ2-7; v_gene: TRBV7-2; abundance: few; d_gene: TRBD1
CDR3nt: TGTGCCAGCAGTTCCCCGGGAACCCCCTGGGAGCAGTACTTC; CDR3aa: CASSSPGTPWEQYF; j_gene: TRBJ2-7; v_gene: TRBV6-5; abundance: many; d_gene: -
CDR3nt: TGTGCCAGCAGCTTTACTATATCCGCTCCCTCCTACGAGCAGTACTTC; CDR3aa: CASSFTISAPSYEQYF; j_gene: TRBJ2-7; v_gene: TRBV7-3; abundance: few; d_gene: -
CDR3nt: TGTGCCAGCAGTTACCAGGGGGCTGGCTATGGCTACACCTTC; CDR3aa: CASSYQGAGYGYTF; j_gene: TRBJ1-2; v_gene: TRBV6-6; abundance: -; d_gene: TRBD1
CDR3nt: TGTGCCAGCAGTCCGGGACAGGGTTTGAGTCAGCCCCAGCATTTT; CDR3aa: CASSPGQGLSQPQHF; j_gene: TRBJ1-5; v_gene: TRBV2; abundance: -; d_gene: TRBD1
CDR3nt: TGTGCCAGCAGTTTAGAGGGTTTATCCTACAATGAGCAGTTCTTC; CDR3aa: CASSLEGLSYNEQFF; j_gene: TRBJ2-1; v_gene: TRBV6-6; abundance: many; d_gene: -
CDR3nt: TGTGCCGTGAGTAGGGGAGGAGAGAACACCGGGGAGCTGTTTTTT; CDR3aa: CAVSRGGENTGELFF; j_gene: TRBJ2-2; v_gene: TRBV13; abundance: many; d_gene: -
CDR3nt: TGTGCCAGCTCACCACTGGGGCAGACTATCCTTCTTGGCGGAAACACCATATATTTT; CDR3aa: CASSPLGQTILLGGNTIYF; j_gene: TRBJ1-3; v_gene: TRBV18; abundance: many; d_gene: -
CDR3nt: TGTGCCAGCAGCTTAGTCGGACAGAGCCCGAACTTAAGGGGCTACACCTTC; CDR3aa: CASSLVGQSPNLRGYTF; j_gene: TRBJ1-2; v_gene: TRBV7-2; abundance: many; d_gene: -
CDR3nt: TGCGCCAGCAGCCCTAGCGGGGGGGCCTACGAGCAGTACTTC; CDR3aa: CASSPSGGAYEQYF; j_gene: TRBJ2-7; v_gene: TRBV10-2; abundance: many; d_gene: TRBD2
CDR3nt: TGTGCCAGCACCGCCCGGAGTAGCAATCAGCCCCAGCATTTT; CDR3aa: CASTARSSNQPQHF; j_gene: TRBJ1-5; v_gene: TRBV12-3/TRBV12-4; abundance: few; d_gene: -
CDR3nt: TGTGCCAGCAGTTTGACAGGGGAAGGCGAGCAGTACTTC; CDR3aa: CASSLTGEGEQYF; j_gene: TRBJ2-7; v_gene: TRBV28; abundance: -; d_gene: TRBD1
CDR3nt: TGCAGTGCTAGAGCCCTCGGCGAGCTCCACTTT; CDR3aa: CSARALGELHF; j_gene: TRBJ1-6; v_gene: TRBV20-1; abundance: few; d_gene: -
CDR3nt: TGCAGTGCCCCAGGGGGAAGCTCCTACGAGCAGTACTTC; CDR3aa: CSAPGGSSYEQYF; j_gene: TRBJ2-7; v_gene: TRBV20-1; abundance: many; d_gene: TRBD1
CDR3nt: TGCAGTGGCGAGGGCCCAGATACGCAGTATTTT; CDR3aa: CSGEGPDTQYF; j_gene: TRBJ2-3; v_gene: TRBV20-1; abundance: few; d_gene: -
CDR3nt: TGTGCCAGCAGCCCCAGGACAGCAGGGTTAACTAACTCCTACGAGCAGTACTTC; CDR3aa: CASSPRTAGLTNSYEQYF; j_gene: TRBJ2-7; v_gene: TRBV7-9; abundance: many; d_gene: -
CDR3nt: TGTGCCAGCAGGGAGCAGCCGAACTACGAGCAGTACTTC; CDR3aa: CASREQPNYEQYF; j_gene: TRBJ2-7; v_gene: TRBV6-1; abundance: -; d_gene: -
CDR3nt: TGCGCCAGCAGCTTGGGGAGAGCTAGCGGGAGTTACGAGCAGTACTTC; CDR3aa: CASSLGRASGSYEQYF; j_gene: TRBJ2-7; v_gene: TRBV5-1; abundance: many; d_gene: TRBD2
CDR3nt: TGTGCCAGCAGCCCCGGTGGAGGCACAGATACGCAGTATTTT; CDR3aa: CASSPGGGTDTQYF; j_gene: TRBJ2-3; v_gene: TRBV9; abundance: few; d_gene: -
CDR3nt: TGCAGTGCTAGAGAGTATGTTCCTAGCGGGAGAGGAGCTATCCTTGACAATGAGCAGTTCTTC; CDR3aa: CSAREYVPSGRGAILDNEQFF; j_gene: TRBJ2-1; v_gene: TRBV20-1; abundance: many; d_gene: TRBD2
CDR3nt: TGCAGTGCTAGAACGGTGGGGGTCTACGAGCAGTACTTC; CDR3aa: CSARTVGVYEQYF; j_gene: TRBJ2-7; v_gene: TRBV20-1; abundance: many; d_gene: -
CDR3nt: TGTGCCAGCAGCTTGGAGGGTAGAGATACGCAGTATTTT; CDR3aa: CASSLEGRDTQYF; j_gene: TRBJ2-3; v_gene: TRBV5-6; abundance: -; d_gene: -
CDR3nt: TGTGCCAGCAGTTTAGGGACCCCACCCACCGGGGAGCTGTTTTTT; CDR3aa: CASSLGTPPTGELFF; j_gene: TRBJ2-2; v_gene: TRBV27; abundance: -; d_gene: -
CDR3nt: TGTGCCAGCAGAAGGACAGGGGGCTACGAGCAGTACTTC; CDR3aa: CASRRTGGYEQYF; j_gene: TRBJ2-7; v_gene: TRBV12-3/TRBV12-4; abundance: many; d_gene: TRBD1
CDR3nt: TGTGCCTGGGGGGGGCAGAGAGGAGGCTACACCTTC; CDR3aa: CAWGGQRGGYTF; j_gene: TRBJ1-2; v_gene: TRBV30; abundance: many; d_gene: -
CDR3nt: TGCAGCGTTGTGTTTTCCACAGATACGCAGTATTTT; CDR3aa: CSVVFSTDTQYF; j_gene: TRBJ2-3; v_gene: TRBV29-1; abundance: few; d_gene: -
CDR3nt: TGTGCCAGCACCACCACAGGGCCATATGGCTACACCTTC; CDR3aa: CASTTTGPYGYTF; j_gene: TRBJ1-2; v_gene: TRBV28; abundance: few; d_gene: -
CDR3nt: TGTGCCAGCTCACCATGGATCGAGGGGGGCGGCTACACCTTC; CDR3aa: CASSPWIEGGGYTF; j_gene: TRBJ1-2; v_gene: TRBV18; abundance: many; d_gene: -
CDR3nt: TGTGCCACCAGTGATTCGACGAGCGGGAAGGTCTACAATGAGCAGTTCTTC; CDR3aa: CATSDSTSGKVYNEQFF; j_gene: TRBJ2-1; v_gene: TRBV24-1; abundance: few; d_gene: TRBD2
CDR3nt: TGTGCCAGCAGCTCGACAGGGGGCAATGCAGATACGCAGTATTTT; CDR3aa: CASSSTGGNADTQYF; j_gene: TRBJ2-3; v_gene: TRBV5-5; abundance: few; d_gene: TRBD1
CDR3nt: TGTGCCAGCAGCGCCCAGGGGGGCTCACCCCTCCACTTT; CDR3aa: CASSAQGGSPLHF; j_gene: TRBJ1-6; v_gene: TRBV6-1; abundance: few; d_gene: TRBD1
CDR3nt: TGTGCCAGCAGCTTAGACCGTCCAGATACGCAGTATTTT; CDR3aa: CASSLDRPDTQYF; j_gene: TRBJ2-3; v_gene: TRBV11-3; abundance: -; d_gene: -